This TCR beta chain comes out of a study of T cells in Graves' hyperthyroidism and ophthalmopathy. Researchers took RNA transcripts and amplified the TCR beta CDR3 regions from them. During a first-round RT-PCR of the TCR CDR3, the HTBI primer set was used. From the multiplex PCR reads, TCRdb called clonotypes with MiXCR, one entry per CDR3 protein. The sample lists 300,000 to 400,000 distinct CDR3 sequences, about 21% occurring once. Deletions cut 6 bases from V and 6 bases from J, with 21 bases between. This CDR3 is built from 15 residues. The sequenced sample was blood. The TCR sequence derives from a woman between 45 and 65 years old with Graves' hyperthyroidism. V usage is TRBV12-3 or TRBV12-4 and J usage is TRBJ2-7; D perhaps matches TRBD2 (6 bases). The CDR3 reads CASRLGDFARGEQYF. The CDR3 DNA sequence: TGTGCCAGCAGACTTGGGGACTTCGCTCGGGGCGAGCAGTACTTC.